The T cell receptor (beta chain) under discussion was sequenced for a study of shared clonotypes between healthy human individuals. Concerning this clone: Its target is not known.

Splitting of each subset's genomic DNA was done evenly across several immunoSEQ plates. This table comes from immunoSEQ multiplex PCR, and its TCRdb copy is limited to in-frame clones, with some not included. The repertoire includes approximately 2.5 million clones, more than 90% of them detected once, and around 0.15% sits in the top ten. A CD45RA-negative memory subset and a CD45RA+ naive subset were separated from the CD4+ cells. Germline loops: CDR1 SNHLY, CDR2 FYNNEI. This CDR3 is built from 15 residues. V lost 3 bases and J 3 bases, leaving 12 bases between the germline ends. Whole-study findings and limits: Naive subsets usually exceeded memory subsets in estimated richness.

Material for sequencing was naive CD4+ T cells sorted from blood. Subset of the sample: CD45RA+ positively selected. The chain uses TRBV2 and TRBJ1-5; D perhaps matches TRBD1 (6 bases). The TCR was taken from a man younger than 35 in good health. CDR3 nucleotides: TGTGCCAGCAGTGAGGGGGCAGGCAACAATCAGCCCCAGCATTTT. Amino acids: CASSEGAGNNQPQHF.